The rows below give T cell receptor beta chains drawn from one sample of a study of shared clonotypes between healthy human individuals. Measured with immunoSEQ multiplex PCR; TCRdb has only the in-frame clones, and not every one. The sample holds about 820,000 clones, about 91% seen once. Sequenced input: naive CD8+ T cells sorted from blood. These receptors were collected from a man aged 30 to 45 in good health. Both conserved end residues are part of each CDR3. Each record gives: V gene, clone size, D gene, J gene, CDR3 protein, CDR3 DNA. The D gene is left open where the match is weak. Size is stated for part of the rows, as once, few or many counts, or as a class when the clone is expanded.

TRBV18	-	-	TRBJ2-1	CASSPSDSYNEQFF	TGTGCCAGCTCACCGAGCGACTCCTACAATGAGCAGTTCTTC
TRBV29-1	once	TRBD2	TRBJ2-3	CSVTELRTSGSEDTQYF	TGCAGCGTAACCGAACTTAGAACTAGCGGGAGTGAAGATACGCAGTATTTT
TRBV25-1	-	-	TRBJ2-1	CASSHDPHWRERNEQFF	TGTGCCAGCAGTCATGACCCGCACTGGCGAGAAAGGAATGAGCAGTTCTTC
TRBV25-1	-	-	TRBJ2-3	CASSNTDTQYF	TGTGCCAGCAGCAATACAGATACGCAGTATTTT
TRBV19	-	TRBD1	TRBJ2-7	CATRGNSDYEQYF	TGTGCCACCAGGGGGAATAGTGACTACGAGCAGTACTTC
TRBV7-8	-	-	TRBJ2-7	CASSFTPFGEAEVAYEQYF	TGTGCCAGCAGCTTCACCCCTTTTGGTGAGGCAGAAGTGGCATACGAGCAGTACTTC
TRBV10-2	-	TRBD1	TRBJ2-1	CASSESPGQGRDNEQFF	TGCGCCAGCAGTGAGTCTCCCGGACAGGGTCGGGACAATGAGCAGTTCTTC
TRBV5-6	-	-	TRBJ1-1	CASGSEGVLNTEAFF	TGTGCCAGCGGATCGGAGGGCGTATTGAACACTGAAGCTTTCTTT
TRBV27	-	-	TRBJ2-7	CASSPVGGLDEQYF	TGTGCCAGCAGTCCTGTAGGGGGGTTGGACGAGCAGTACTTC
TRBV27	-	-	TRBJ1-2	CASSDGQKYGYTF	TGTGCCAGCAGTGATGGACAGAAATATGGCTACACCTTC
TRBV4-1	-	-	TRBJ2-3	CASSLPPASPLGDTQYF	TGCGCCAGCAGCCTCCCCCCGGCTAGCCCACTTGGGGATACGCAGTATTTT
TRBV7-9	-	-	TRBJ2-7	CASSLVGESSYEQYF	TGTGCCAGCAGCTTAGTCGGGGAGAGCTCCTACGAGCAGTACTTC
TRBV27	few	-	TRBJ1-1	CASSFGGSTEAFF	TGTGCCAGCAGTTTCGGGGGGAGCACTGAAGCTTTCTTT
TRBV7-9	-	-	TRBJ2-2	CASSWSDTGELFF	TGTGCCAGCAGTTGGTCCGACACCGGGGAGCTGTTTTTT
TRBV7-7	-	TRBD1	TRBJ2-1	CASSDQQGDEQFF	TGTGCTAGCAGCGACCAACAGGGGGATGAGCAGTTCTTC
TRBV27	-	TRBD1	TRBJ2-7	CASRTGTFYEQYF	TGTGCCAGCAGGACAGGGACATTCTACGAGCAGTACTTC
TRBV12-2	many	-	TRBJ2-5	CASRLVTGPKYF	TGTGCAAGTCGCTTAGTAACGGGGCCGAAGTACTTC
TRBV5-4	-	TRBD1	TRBJ2-1	CASSSLDRGLYNEQFF	TGTGCCAGCAGCTCCCTCGACAGGGGGCTTTACAATGAGCAGTTCTTC
TRBV11-2	-	-	TRBJ2-7	CASSLGDDSYEQYF	TGTGCCAGCAGCTTAGGAGACGACTCCTACGAGCAGTACTTC
TRBV27	-	TRBD1	TRBJ2-7	CASSKTGDNEQYF	TGTGCCAGCAGCAAAACAGGGGACAACGAGCAGTACTTC
TRBV7-6	-	TRBD2	TRBJ2-2	CASSAGLAGDTGELFF	TGTGCCAGCAGCGCAGGACTAGCGGGAGACACCGGGGAGCTGTTTTTT
TRBV11-2	-	-	TRBJ2-1	CASSLEGKGRLPIKYNEQFF	TGTGCCAGCAGCTTAGAGGGTAAAGGGAGACTCCCAATAAAATACAATGAGCAGTTCTTC
TRBV7-9	-	TRBD1	TRBJ2-7	CASSLVGTGYRYEQYF	TGTGCCAGCAGCTTAGTTGGGACAGGGTATCGCTACGAGCAGTACTTC
TRBV5-1	-	-	TRBJ2-3	CASSLGVSRTDTQYF	TGCGCCAGCAGCTTGGGTGTCAGCCGCACAGATACGCAGTATTTT
TRBV5-1	-	-	TRBJ2-1	CASSPGDGSGEQFF	TGCGCCAGCAGCCCCGGGGACGGTTCAGGTGAGCAGTTCTTC
TRBV7-6	-	-	TRBJ2-1	CASSFNPGREQFF	TGTGCCAGCAGCTTCAATCCGGGTCGTGAGCAGTTCTTC